Following are 13 T cell receptor beta chains from one sample sequenced in a study of cytomegalovirus exposure and HLA in healthy donors. Assay used: immunoSEQ multiplex PCR; TCRdb lists only in-frame clones, some missing. This sample has 160,000 or so clones, with approximately 90% found just once. Sequencing was carried out using PBMCs. Source of these receptors: a man younger than 35 in good health and CMV-seronegative.

The rearrangement links TRBV7-2 to TRBJ2-7; 7 nucleotides line up with TRBD2. In germline, CDR1 is SGHTA, CDR2 FQGNSA. J lost 0 bases, V lost 5 bases, and 7 bases had no gene match. This CDR3 is 15 amino acids long. The CDR3 is CASSPWGEGSYEQYF. CDR3 nucleotides: TGTGCCAGCAGCCCGTGGGGGGAGGGCTCCTACGAGCAGTACTTC.

This chain joins TRBV28 and TRBJ1-4, with 8 positions matching TRBD1. V lost 10 bases, J lost 6 bases, and 4 bases stayed unmatched. The CDR3 totals 12 residues. CDR1 and CDR2 from the germline V gene are MDHEN and SYDVKM. The CDR3 sequence is CATGQGDEKLFF. In nucleotides, the CDR3 is TGTGCCACTGGACAGGGCGATGAAAAACTGTTTTTT.

The rearrangement uses TRBV6-6 and TRBJ1-2; D might be TRBD1 (5 bases). CDR3 size: 13 residues. Trimming removed 2 bases at V and 5 bases at J, with 9 bases between. Germline-derived CDR1 and CDR2 are MNHNY and SVGAGI (reference sequence). CDR3 nucleotides: TGTGCCAGCAGTTACCCGGCAGGGTATGGCTACACCTTC. Its protein product is CASSYPAGYGYTF.

The chain combines TRBV7-8 with TRBJ2-7, with TRBD1 identical over 11 bases. V gave up 3 bases and J gave up 3 bases; unmatched junction bases: 4. There are 15 residues in the CDR3. CDR1 and CDR2 from the germline V gene are SGHVS and FQNEAQ. The CDR3 is CASSFGQGAGYEQYF. The CDR3 bases are TGTGCCAGCAGCTTCGGACAGGGGGCGGGCTACGAGCAGTACTTC.

This chain joins TRBV11-3 and TRBJ2-6; D is unclear. The CDR3 extends over 15 amino acids. V gave up 5 bases and J gave up 0 bases, with 8 bases separating them. CDR1 is SGHNT and CDR2 is YENEEA in the germline V gene. The CDR3 spells CASSPAYSGANVLTF. For the CDR3, the DNA is TGTGCCAGCAGCCCCGCCTACTCTGGGGCCAACGTCCTGACTTTC.

The V gene is TRBV5-6, the J gene TRBJ2-1, with TRBD2 as a possible D gene (7 bases). Trimming cost V 6 bases and J 11 bases, with 15 bases left between them. This CDR3 has 12 amino acids. CDR1 SGHDT and CDR2 YYEEEE come from the germline V gene. The CDR3 nucleotides read TGTGCCAGCACCCTGGAGGGGGGGCAGCAGTTCTTC. Encoded protein: CASTLEGGQQFF. The complete variable domain, with remaining parts taken from reference TRBV5-6 and TRBJ2-1, reads DAGVTQSPTHLIKTRGQQVTLRCSPKSGHDTVSWYQQALGQGPQFIFQYYEEEERQRGNFPDRFSGHQFPNYSSELNVNALLLGDSALYLCASTLEGGQQFFGPGTRLTVL.

This chain joins TRBV5-4 and TRBJ1-1; D remains ambiguous. CDR1 and CDR2 (germline): SGHNT, YYREEE (reference sequence). This CDR3 has 16 amino acids. V lost 4 bases to trimming and J lost 6 bases, with 22 bases between them. The CDR3 reads CASSRDQRTTLAEAFF. The CDR3 region has the DNA TGTGCCAGCAGCCGAGACCAAAGGACTACTTTGGCTGAAGCTTTCTTT.

This clone was counted a single time. J is TRBJ1-4 and V is TRBV28; D not resolved. The germline gives CDR1 MDHEN, CDR2 SYDVKM. Trimming removed 8 bases from V and 3 bases from J, with 16 bases in between. This CDR3 has 15 residues. CDR3 sequence: CASGFSGEANEKLFF. As DNA, the CDR3 is TGTGCCAGCGGGTTCTCGGGAGAAGCTAATGAAAAACTGTTTTTT.

In this sample, this clone turned up a few times. The chain couples TRBV10-3 to TRBJ1-5, with D tentatively TRBD1 (5 bases). The CDR3 runs 15 residues. The ends were cut back, 0 bases at V and 7 bases at J, with 13 bases in the middle. The germline CDR1 and CDR2 sequences are ENHRY and SYGVKD. The CDR3 region has the DNA TGTGCCATCAGTGAGTCGAAAGGGGCCATCCAGCCCCAGCATTTT. Encoded protein: CAISESKGAIQPQHF.

This chain links TRBV6-5 with TRBJ2-7; 10 bases align to TRBD2. Germline V gene lookup returns CDR1 MNHEY and CDR2 SVGAGI. The length of the CDR3 is 15 residues. The V gene end was trimmed by 6 bases and the J gene end by 5 bases; junction bases not matched to a gene: 10. In nucleotides, the CDR3 is TGTGCCAGCAGCCCCGTTAGCGGGGGGTTCGACGAGCAGTACGTC. The encoded protein is CASSPVSGGFDEQYV.

The rearrangement links TRBV11-2 to TRBJ2-5, with 10 bases aligning to TRBD2. After removal of 1 base from V and 2 bases from J, the junction contained 4 bases not matched to a gene. The CDR3 has 16 amino acids. The V gene's germline CDR1 is SGHAT and CDR2 FQNNGV. This CDR3 is CASSLVAGGFQETQYF. The CDR3 DNA is TGTGCCAGCAGCTTAGTAGCGGGGGGATTTCAAGAGACCCAGTACTTC.

This chain uses TRBV27 with TRBJ2-7, with 9 bases identical to TRBD1. Germline V gene sequence: CDR1 MNHEY, CDR2 SMNVEV (reference sequence). The ends lost 0 bases at V and 5 bases at J; junction bases unmatched: 8. This CDR3 has 16 residues. Here the CDR3 reads CASSLSVQGASHEQYV. The CDR3 DNA sequence: TGTGCCAGCAGTTTATCTGTACAGGGGGCTTCCCACGAGCAGTACGTC.

The rearrangement links TRBV9 to TRBJ2-1; D may be TRBD2 (5 bases). Germline assignment: CDR1 SGDLS and CDR2 YYNGEE. V dropped 0 bases and J dropped 6 bases, with 10 bases sitting between them. This CDR3 spans 14 amino acids. As DNA, the CDR3 is TGTGCCAGCAGCGTAGGGCCCAGCGGCAATGAGCAGTTCTTC. Its translation is CASSVGPSGNEQFF.